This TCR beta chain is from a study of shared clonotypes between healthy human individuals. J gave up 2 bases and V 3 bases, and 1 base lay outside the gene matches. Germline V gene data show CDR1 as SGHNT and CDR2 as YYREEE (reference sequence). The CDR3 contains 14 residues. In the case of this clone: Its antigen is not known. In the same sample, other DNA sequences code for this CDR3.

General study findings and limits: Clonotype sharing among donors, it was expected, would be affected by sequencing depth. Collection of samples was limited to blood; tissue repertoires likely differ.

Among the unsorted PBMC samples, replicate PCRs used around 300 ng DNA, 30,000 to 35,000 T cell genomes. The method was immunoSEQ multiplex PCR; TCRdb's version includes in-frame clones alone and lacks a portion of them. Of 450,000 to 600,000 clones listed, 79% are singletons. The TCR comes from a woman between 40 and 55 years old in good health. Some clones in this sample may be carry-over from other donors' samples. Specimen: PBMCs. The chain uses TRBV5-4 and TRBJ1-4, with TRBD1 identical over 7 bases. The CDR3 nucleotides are TGTGCCAGCAGCTCGGGACAGACTAATGAAAAACTGTTTTTT. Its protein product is CASSSGQTNEKLFF.